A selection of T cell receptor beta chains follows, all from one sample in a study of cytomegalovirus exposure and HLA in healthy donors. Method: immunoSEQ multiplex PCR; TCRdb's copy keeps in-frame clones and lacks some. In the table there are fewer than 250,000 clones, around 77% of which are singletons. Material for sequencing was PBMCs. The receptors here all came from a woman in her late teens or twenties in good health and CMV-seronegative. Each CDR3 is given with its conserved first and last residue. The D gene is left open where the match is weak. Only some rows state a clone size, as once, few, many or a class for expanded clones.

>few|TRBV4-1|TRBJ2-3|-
CASSPRSDPQDTQYF
TGCGCCAGCAGCCCCCGGAGCGACCCTCAAGATACGCAGTATTTT
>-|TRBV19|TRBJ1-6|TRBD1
CASSTLTGAVNSPLHF
TGTGCCAGTAGTACCTTGACAGGGGCGGTCAATTCACCCCTCCACTTT
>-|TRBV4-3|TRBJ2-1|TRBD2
CASSQDSSGVLDEQFF
TGCGCCAGCAGCCAAGACTCTAGCGGGGTTTTGGATGAGCAGTTCTTC
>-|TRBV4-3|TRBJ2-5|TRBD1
CASSLGTGQETQYF
TGCGCCAGCAGCCTCGGGACAGGGCAAGAGACCCAGTACTTC
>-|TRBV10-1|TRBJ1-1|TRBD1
CASSAAGQGDSEAFF
TGCGCCAGCAGCGCCGCGGGACAGGGTGATAGTGAAGCTTTCTTT
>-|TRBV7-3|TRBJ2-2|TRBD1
CASSLSPITGGPEVGGELFF
TGTGCCAGCAGCTTATCCCCTATCACAGGGGGCCCTGAGGTTGGAGGGGAGCTGTTTTTT
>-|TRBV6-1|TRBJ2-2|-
CASSERQGFTGELFF
TGTGCCAGCAGTGAGAGGCAGGGGTTCACCGGGGAGCTGTTTTTT
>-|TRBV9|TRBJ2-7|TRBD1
CASSFSTGASSYEQYF
TGTGCCAGCAGCTTCTCGACAGGGGCTAGCTCCTACGAGCAGTACTTC
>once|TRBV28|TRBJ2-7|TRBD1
CASTLDTGGYEQYF
TGTGCCAGCACCCTCGACACAGGGGGCTACGAGCAGTACTTC
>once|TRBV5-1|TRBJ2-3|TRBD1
CASSVGTGAGIGDTQYF
TGCGCCAGCAGCGTTGGGACAGGGGCAGGTATCGGGGATACGCAGTATTTT
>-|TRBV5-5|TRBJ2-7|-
CASSQGYEQYF
TGTGCCAGCAGCCAGGGGTACGAGCAGTACTTC
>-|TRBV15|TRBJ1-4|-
CATSRDPGPTNEKLFF
TGTGCCACCAGCAGAGATCCAGGTCCAACTAATGAAAAACTGTTTTTT
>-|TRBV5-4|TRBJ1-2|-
CASSPGINYGYTF
TGTGCCAGCAGCCCCGGGATCAACTATGGCTACACCTTC